In this sample, the clone carrying this T cell receptor (beta chain) turned up a few times. The primer mix had 60 Vbeta and 13 Jbeta primers. Generated by immunoSEQ multiplex PCR, the TCRdb table keeps only in-frame clones and is missing some. In the table there are 150,000 or so clones, 81% of which are singletons. V gave up 5 bases and J gave up 7 bases, with 15 bases separating them. The CDR3 is made up of 14 amino acids. Germline CDR1 is MNHEY and CDR2 is SVGAGI. The data were taken from a study of cytomegalovirus exposure and HLA in healthy donors. Turning to the study itself: The Caucasian-associated ancestry cluster contained more than 75% of the approximately 410 genotyped donors.

Source material: PBMCs. The chain carries TRBV6-5 and TRBJ2-1, with D maybe TRBD2 (6 bases). The sequence was obtained from a man over 45 in good health and CMV-seropositive. CDR3 region: CASSTWGVPNEQFF. The CDR3 nucleotides read TGTGCCAGCAGTACCTGGGGGGTCCCGAATGAGCAGTTCTTC.